Below are 8 T cell receptor beta chains sequenced from a single sample in a study of cytomegalovirus exposure and HLA in healthy donors. The primer mix had 60 Vbeta and 13 Jbeta primers. TCRdb's table, derived via immunoSEQ multiplex PCR, lists solely in-frame clones and lacks some. The sample table sets out roughly 200,000 clones. Sequencing used PBMCs. These receptors were taken from a girl aged 2 to 10 in good health and CMV-seropositive.

The gene calls are TRBV11-2 and TRBJ2-1, with D possibly matching TRBD2 (6 bases). The length of the CDR3 is 16 residues. V dropped 1 base and J dropped 8 bases, with 18 bases sitting between them. Germline V gene lookup returns CDR1 SGHAT and CDR2 FQNNGV. CDR3: CASSLGRGTLGDEQFF. The CDR3 nucleotides are TGTGCCAGCAGCTTAGGTCGGGGGACTCTCGGGGATGAGCAGTTCTTC.

The chain has TRBV10-3 and TRBJ2-3, with 7 bases lining up with TRBD2. J gave up 3 bases and V 0 bases, and 12 bases lay outside the gene matches. The CDR3 is 18 amino acids. Germline CDR1 and CDR2: ENHRY and SYGVKD. Written as DNA, the CDR3 is TGTGCCATCAGTGAGTCGAGAGCTAGCGGCCTGAAAACAGATACGCAGTATTTT. Translating it yields CAISESRASGLKTDTQYF.

The genes are TRBV11-2 and TRBJ2-7, with unresolved D. This CDR3 comprises 17 residues. V was cut by 6 bases and J by 0 bases, with 21 bases left in between. Per germline, CDR1 SGHAT and CDR2 FQNNGV. This CDR3 is CASSPPWYEHNSYEQYF. The DNA for the CDR3 is TGTGCCAGCAGTCCTCCCTGGTACGAGCATAACTCCTACGAGCAGTACTTC.

The chain recombines TRBV6-1 with TRBJ2-1, with TRBD2 as a possible D gene (7 bases). Per the germline V gene, CDR1 is MNHNS and CDR2 is SASEGT. The CDR3 runs to 15 residues. Deletions cut 7 bases from V and 2 bases from J, with 15 bases between. The CDR3 is CASTGGRGAYNEQFF. The CDR3 nucleotides are TGTGCCAGCACCGGGGGGCGGGGAGCCTACAATGAGCAGTTCTTC.

The V call is TRBV4-1, the J call TRBJ1-5, with a tentative D call TRBD1 (5 bases). There are 18 residues in the CDR3. V lost 3 bases and J lost 3, with 21 bases in between. CDR1 and CDR2 (germline): MGHRA, YSYEKL. CDR3 bases: TGCGCCAGCAGCCACGCAGGGACTCGGGCATGGGACAATCAGCCCCAGCATTTT. Translating it yields CASSHAGTRAWDNQPQHF.

The chain couples TRBV5-1 to TRBJ2-2; no clear D. The CDR3 contains 12 residues. CDR1 SGHRS and CDR2 YFSETQ come from the germline V gene. Trimming took 4 bases from V and 3 from J, leaving 4 bases between them. The CDR3 DNA is TGCGCCAGCAGCCAGTACACCGGGGAGCTGTTTTTT. Protein: CASSQYTGELFF.

This chain connects TRBV2 to TRBJ2-1, with 11 nucleotides matching TRBD2. CDR1 SNHLY and CDR2 FYNNEI come from the germline V gene. V lost 4 bases to trimming and J lost 7 bases; unmatched junction nucleotides: 6. The CDR3 runs to 15 residues. CDR3: CASSATSGSLNEQFF. The DNA for the CDR3 is TGTGCCAGCAGTGCAACTAGCGGGAGTCTAAATGAGCAGTTCTTC.

This chain connects TRBV28 to TRBJ2-7; 8 bases are a match to TRBD1. Germline values: CDR1 MDHEN, CDR2 SYDVKM. The CDR3 covers 16 residues. J lost 6 bases, V lost 6 bases, and 16 bases had no gene match. The CDR3 nucleotides read TGTGCCAGCAGCGACCGAGACAGGGGATTGTCGGCCGAGCAGTACTTC. Protein sequence: CASSDRDRGLSAEQYF.